This T cell receptor (beta chain) comes out of a study of blood T cell repertoires in COVID-19. Study-wide background: Samples representing acute and convalescent COVID-19 were sourced from the United States, Italy and Spain. PBMCs, B-cell-depleted T cells, or T cells were the source of the cDNA or gDNA that made up the material.

In its sample, this clone was seen a few times. Trimming removed 2 bases from V and 4 bases from J, with 18 bases in between. Germline V gene sequence: CDR1 SGHDT, CDR2 YYEEEE. This CDR3 comprises 17 residues. Original methodology: How many nucleated cells were present was estimated from reference gene primer amplification. Sequencing was performed with immunoSEQ multiplex PCR; in TCRdb, only in-frame clones are kept and a portion is missing. V and J calls and clone size come straight from that table; D and trimming were deduced from the DNA. The data show 60,000 or so clones, with roughly 90% seen just once and 1.6% held by the top ten.

The sample was peripheral blood. The TCR sequence derives from a human donor in a cohort sampled during active COVID-19. This chain joins TRBV5-6 and TRBJ2-2; D possibly corresponds to TRBD1 (6 bases). In DNA form, the CDR3 reads TGTGCCAGCAGCTTAGCTTCCCAAACAGGGATCACCGGGGAGCTGTTTTTT. It specifies CASSLASQTGITGELFF.